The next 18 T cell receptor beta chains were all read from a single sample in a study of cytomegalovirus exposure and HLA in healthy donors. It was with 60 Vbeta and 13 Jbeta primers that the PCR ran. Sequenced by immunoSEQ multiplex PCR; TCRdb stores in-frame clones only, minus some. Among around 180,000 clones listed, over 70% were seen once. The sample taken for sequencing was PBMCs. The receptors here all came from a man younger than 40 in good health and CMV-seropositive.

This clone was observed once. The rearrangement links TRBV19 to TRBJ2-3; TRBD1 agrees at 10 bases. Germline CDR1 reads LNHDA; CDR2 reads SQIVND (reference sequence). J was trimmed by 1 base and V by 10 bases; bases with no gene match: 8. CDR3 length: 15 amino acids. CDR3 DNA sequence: TGTGCCACTAACCGGGACAGGGGACGCACAGATACGCAGTATTTT. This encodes CATNRDRGRTDTQYF. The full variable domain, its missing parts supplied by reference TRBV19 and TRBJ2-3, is DGGITQSPKYLFRKEGQNVTLSCEQNLNHDAMYWYRQDPGQGLRLIYYSQIVNDFQKGDIAEGYSVSREKKESFPLTVTSAQKNPTAFYLCATNRDRGRTDTQYFGPGTRLTVL.

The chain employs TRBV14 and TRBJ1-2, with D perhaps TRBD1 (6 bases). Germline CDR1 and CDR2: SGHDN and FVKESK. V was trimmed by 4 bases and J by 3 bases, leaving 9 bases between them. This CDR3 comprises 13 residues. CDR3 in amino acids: CASSPTGYYGYTF. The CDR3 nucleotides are TGTGCCAGCAGCCCAACAGGGTACTATGGCTACACCTTC.

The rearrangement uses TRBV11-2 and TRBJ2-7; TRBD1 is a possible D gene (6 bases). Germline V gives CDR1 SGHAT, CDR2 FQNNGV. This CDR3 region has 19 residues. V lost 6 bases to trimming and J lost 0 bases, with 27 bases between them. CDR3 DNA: TGTGCCAGCAGTTCCCCACACCCAGGGGCGGCGGGTCTCTCCTACGAGCAGTACTTC. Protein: CASSSPHPGAAGLSYEQYF.

The CDR3 DNA follows: TGTGCCAGCAGCTTAGGGAGACAGGGGAATTCACCCCTCCACTTT. Translated, it gives CASSLGRQGNSPLHF. The chain employs TRBV11-3 and TRBJ1-6; 8 bases line up with TRBD1. The CDR3 has 15 residues. The germline V gene encodes CDR1 SGHNT and CDR2 YENEEA. The ends lost 1 base at V and 7 bases at J; junction bases unmatched: 3.

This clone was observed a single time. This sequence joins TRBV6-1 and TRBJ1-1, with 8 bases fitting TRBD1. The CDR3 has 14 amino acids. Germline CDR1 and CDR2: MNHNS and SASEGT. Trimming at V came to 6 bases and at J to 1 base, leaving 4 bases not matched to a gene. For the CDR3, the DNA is TGTGCCAGCAGCCTAGGACAGGGGAACACTGAAGCTTTCTTT. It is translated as CASSLGQGNTEAFF.

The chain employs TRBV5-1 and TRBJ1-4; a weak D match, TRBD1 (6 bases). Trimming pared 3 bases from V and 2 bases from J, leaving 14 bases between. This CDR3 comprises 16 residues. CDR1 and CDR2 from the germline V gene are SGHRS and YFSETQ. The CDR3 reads CASSSMTGSTNEKLFF. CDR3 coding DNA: TGCGCCAGCAGCTCCATGACAGGATCCACTAATGAAAAACTGTTTTTT.

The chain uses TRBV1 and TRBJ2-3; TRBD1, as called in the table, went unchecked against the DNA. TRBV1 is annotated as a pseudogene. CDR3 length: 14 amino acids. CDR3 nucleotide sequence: TGCACCAGCAGCCAGGCCCTGTTCGTCGATACGCAGTATTTT. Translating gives CTSSQALFVDTQYF.

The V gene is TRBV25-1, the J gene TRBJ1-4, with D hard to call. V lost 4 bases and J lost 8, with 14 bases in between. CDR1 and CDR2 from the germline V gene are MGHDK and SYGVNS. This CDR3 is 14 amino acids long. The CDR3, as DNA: TGTGCCAGCAGTGGTCACAGAGTCGGCGAAAAACTGTTTTTT. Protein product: CASSGHRVGEKLFF.

CDR3 coding DNA: TGTGCCACCAGCAGAGTCGGAGATACGCAGTATTTT. The encoded protein is CATSRVGDTQYF. The chain recombines TRBV15 with TRBJ2-3; D remains ambiguous. V gave up 1 base and J gave up 5 bases, with 4 bases separating them. CDR1 and CDR2 from the germline V gene are LNHNV and YYDKDF (reference sequence). This CDR3 is 12 amino acids long.

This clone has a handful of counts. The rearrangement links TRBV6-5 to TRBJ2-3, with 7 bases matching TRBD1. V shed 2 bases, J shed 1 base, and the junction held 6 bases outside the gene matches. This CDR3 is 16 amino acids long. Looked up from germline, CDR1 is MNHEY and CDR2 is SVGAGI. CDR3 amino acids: CASSYDREIGTDTQYF. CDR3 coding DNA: TGTGCCAGCAGTTACGACAGGGAGATAGGCACAGATACGCAGTATTTT.

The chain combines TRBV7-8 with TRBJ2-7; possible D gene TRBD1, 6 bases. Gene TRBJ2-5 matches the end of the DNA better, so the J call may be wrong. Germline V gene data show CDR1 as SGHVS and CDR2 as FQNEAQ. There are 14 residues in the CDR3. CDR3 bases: TGTGCCAGCAGCTTAGGGGGGCTGGGGGAGACCCAGTACTTC. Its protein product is CASSLGGLGETQYF.

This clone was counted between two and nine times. The CDR3 loop reads CASSYGPGDTEAFF. The CDR3 DNA reads as TGTGCCAGCAGCTACGGACCCGGGGACACTGAAGCTTTCTTT. The rearrangement uses TRBV5-4 and TRBJ1-1; D remains unclear. The CDR3 has 14 residues. V lost 3 bases, J lost 3 bases, and 12 bases lay in between. From germline, CDR1 is SGHNT and CDR2 YYREEE (reference sequence).

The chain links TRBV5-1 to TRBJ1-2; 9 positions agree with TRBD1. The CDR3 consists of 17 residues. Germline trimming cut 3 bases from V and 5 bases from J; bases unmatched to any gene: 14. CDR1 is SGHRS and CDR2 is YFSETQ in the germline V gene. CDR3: CASSSGDREVRLYGYTF. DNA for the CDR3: TGCGCCAGCAGCTCGGGGGACAGGGAGGTTCGGTTATATGGCTACACCTTC.

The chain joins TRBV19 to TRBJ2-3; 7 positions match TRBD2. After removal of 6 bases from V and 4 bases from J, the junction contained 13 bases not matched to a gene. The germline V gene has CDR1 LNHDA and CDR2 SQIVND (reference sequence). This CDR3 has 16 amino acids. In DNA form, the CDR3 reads TGTGCCAGTAGATACGGCTCTCGCGGGAGTTCAGATACGCAGTATTTT. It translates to CASRYGSRGSSDTQYF.

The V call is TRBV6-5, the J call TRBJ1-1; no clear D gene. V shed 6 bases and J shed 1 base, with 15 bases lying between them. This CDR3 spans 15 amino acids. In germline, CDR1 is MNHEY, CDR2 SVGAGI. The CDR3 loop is CASSYNSKANTEAFF. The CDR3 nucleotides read TGTGCCAGCAGCTACAATTCTAAAGCGAACACTGAAGCTTTCTTT.

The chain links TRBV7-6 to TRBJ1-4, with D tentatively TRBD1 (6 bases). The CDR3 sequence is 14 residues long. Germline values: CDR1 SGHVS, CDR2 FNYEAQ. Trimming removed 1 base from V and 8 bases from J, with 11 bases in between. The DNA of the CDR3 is TGTGCCAGCAGCTTAGGGGCAGGGGCGGAAAAACTGTTTTTT. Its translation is CASSLGAGAEKLFF.

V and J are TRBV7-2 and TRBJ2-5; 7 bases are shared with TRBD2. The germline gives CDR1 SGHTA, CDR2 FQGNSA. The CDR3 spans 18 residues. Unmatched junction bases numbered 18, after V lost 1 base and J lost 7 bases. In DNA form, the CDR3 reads TGTGCCAGCAGCTTAGGGGTAGCGGGTCGACTCCGAGAGGCGACCCAGTACTTC. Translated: CASSLGVAGRLREATQYF. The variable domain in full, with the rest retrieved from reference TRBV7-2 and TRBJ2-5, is GAGVSQSPSNKVTEKGKDVELRCDPISGHTALYWYRQSLGQGLEFLIYFQGNSAPDKSGLPSDRFSAERTGGSVSTLTIQRTQQEDSAVYLCASSLGVAGRLREATQYFGPGTRLLVL.

The CDR3 here is CASSSRTGRSTGELFF. The DNA of the CDR3 is TGTGCCAGCAGCTCGCGGACAGGGCGGAGCACCGGGGAGCTGTTTTTT. The chain uses TRBV4-2 and TRBJ2-2, with 8 bases matching TRBD1. The V segment lost 5 bases and the J segment 4 bases; nucleotides outside the gene matches: 9. Germline V gene lookup returns CDR1 LGHNA and CDR2 YNFKEQ. The CDR3 covers 16 residues.